A selection of T cell receptor beta chains follows, all from one sample in a study of blood T cell repertoires in COVID-19. The data were produced by immunoSEQ multiplex PCR, yet TCRdb's version contains in-frame clones alone and is incomplete. Of around 430,000 clones listed, roughly 88% are singletons. Sequencing was carried out using peripheral blood. Every receptor here comes from a woman aged 50 to 60 with COVID-19, enrolled during active disease. The CDR3 runs from the conserved cysteine through the conserved F or W. The D gene is left open where the match is weak. Size values are once, few and many counts, or a class for expanded clones, and some rows have none.

abundance: once; len: 13; d_gene: NA; v_gene: TRBV5-1; j_gene: TRBJ1-1; CDR3nt: TGCGCCAGCACAAGGGGCCAAGGCACTGAAGCTTTCTTT; CDR3aa: CASTRGQGTEAFF
abundance: NA; len: 14; d_gene: NA; v_gene: TRBV12-5; j_gene: TRBJ2-2; CDR3nt: TGTGCTAGTGGTTTTTCAGCGAACACCGGGGAGCTGTTTTTT; CDR3aa: CASGFSANTGELFF
abundance: NA; len: 13; d_gene: NA; v_gene: TRBV4-1; j_gene: TRBJ2-4; CDR3nt: TGCGCCAGCAGACCTACAGGGAGCAACATTCAGTACTTC; CDR3aa: CASRPTGSNIQYF
abundance: NA; len: 17; d_gene: TRBD1; v_gene: TRBV7-2; j_gene: TRBJ1-3; CDR3nt: TGTGCCAGCAGCTTAAGTACCCGGACAGGGATGGGAAACACCATATATTTT; CDR3aa: CASSLSTRTGMGNTIYF
abundance: once; len: 14; d_gene: NA; v_gene: TRBV27; j_gene: TRBJ1-6; CDR3nt: TGTGCCAGCAGTTTAGGCAGGGCGCGTTCACCCCTCCACTTT; CDR3aa: CASSLGRARSPLHF
abundance: NA; len: 15; d_gene: TRBD1; v_gene: TRBV5-6; j_gene: TRBJ1-5; CDR3nt: TGTGCCAGCAGCGCCAGACAGGGGAATGATCAGCCCCAGCATTTT; CDR3aa: CASSARQGNDQPQHF
abundance: NA; len: 15; d_gene: TRBD1; v_gene: TRBV28; j_gene: TRBJ1-1; CDR3nt: TGTGCCAGCATCACCGTTCCGGGACAGCTACGTGAAGCTTTCTTT; CDR3aa: CASITVPGQLREAFF
abundance: NA; len: 14; d_gene: TRBD1; v_gene: TRBV7-9; j_gene: TRBJ1-2; CDR3nt: TGTGCCAGCAGCTTAGTTGGGACAGGGGACGGCTACACCTTC; CDR3aa: CASSLVGTGDGYTF
abundance: NA; len: 15; d_gene: NA; v_gene: TRBV7-2; j_gene: TRBJ2-1; CDR3nt: TGTGCCAGCAGCTTAGCCCGGGGGTTTTACAATGAGCAGTTCTTC; CDR3aa: CASSLARGFYNEQFF
abundance: NA; len: 12; d_gene: NA; v_gene: TRBV6-2/TRBV6-3; j_gene: TRBJ2-7; CDR3nt: TGTGCCAGCAGCATCAGGGAAAGCGAGCAGTACTTC; CDR3aa: CASSIRESEQYF
abundance: NA; len: 14; d_gene: NA; v_gene: TRBV20-1; j_gene: TRBJ2-7; CDR3nt: TGCAGTGCTAGTGGGGCGGGGAGCTCCTACGAGCAGTACTTC; CDR3aa: CSASGAGSSYEQYF
abundance: NA; len: 14; d_gene: TRBD1; v_gene: TRBV30; j_gene: TRBJ1-2; CDR3nt: TGTGCCTCGGAACAGGGGTGGACCAACTATGGCTACACCTTC; CDR3aa: CASEQGWTNYGYTF
abundance: NA; len: 17; d_gene: NA; v_gene: TRBV3-1/TRBV3-2; j_gene: TRBJ1-1; CDR3nt: TGTGCCAGCAGCCAAGGTGCCTGGACAAGTCTGAACACTGAAGCTTTCTTT; CDR3aa: CASSQGAWTSLNTEAFF
abundance: NA; len: 12; d_gene: NA; v_gene: TRBV6-5; j_gene: TRBJ1-5; CDR3nt: TGTGCCAGCAGACTAGTGAATCAGCCCCAGCATTTT; CDR3aa: CASRLVNQPQHF
abundance: NA; len: 16; d_gene: NA; v_gene: TRBV15; j_gene: TRBJ1-2; CDR3nt: TGTGCCACCAGCAGAGATAGGAGCTCGCGGAACTATGGCTACACCTTC; CDR3aa: CATSRDRSSRNYGYTF
abundance: NA; len: 20; d_gene: TRBD2; v_gene: TRBV13; j_gene: TRBJ2-3; CDR3nt: TGTGCCAGCAGCTTAGGGGATACACTAGCGGGGGGCGTTACCACAGATACGCAGTATTTT; CDR3aa: CASSLGDTLAGGVTTDTQYF
abundance: NA; len: 15; d_gene: NA; v_gene: TRBV6-5; j_gene: TRBJ1-1; CDR3nt: TGTGCCAGCAGTTACTTTCAGGGGAGGGTCACTGAAGCTTTCTTT; CDR3aa: CASSYFQGRVTEAFF
abundance: NA; len: 16; d_gene: NA; v_gene: TRBV19; j_gene: TRBJ1-4; CDR3nt: TGTGCCAGTAGAATAGGACAGCTACCAACTAATGAAAAACTGTTTTTT; CDR3aa: CASRIGQLPTNEKLFF
abundance: NA; len: 14; d_gene: TRBD1; v_gene: TRBV5-5; j_gene: TRBJ1-1; CDR3nt: TGTGCCAGCAGCTTGGGGACAGGGAACACTGAAGCTTTCTTT; CDR3aa: CASSLGTGNTEAFF
abundance: NA; len: 16; d_gene: NA; v_gene: TRBV6-5; j_gene: TRBJ2-7; CDR3nt: TGTGCCAGCAGTTACTCGACAGTTATTGAGCCCGACGAGCAGTACTTC; CDR3aa: CASSYSTVIEPDEQYF
abundance: NA; len: 14; d_gene: NA; v_gene: TRBV19; j_gene: TRBJ1-6; CDR3nt: TGTGCCAGTAGTACAACAGGGCGGAATTCACCCCTCCACTTT; CDR3aa: CASSTTGRNSPLHF
abundance: NA; len: 17; d_gene: NA; v_gene: TRBV2; j_gene: TRBJ2-3; CDR3nt: TGTGCCAGCAGTGACTACAGGGTCGGAGGTGGCACAGATACGCAGTATTTT; CDR3aa: CASSDYRVGGGTDTQYF
abundance: NA; len: 15; d_gene: NA; v_gene: TRBV5-6; j_gene: TRBJ2-6; CDR3nt: TGTGCCAGCAGCTTAATCGGGACTGGGGCCAACGTCCTGACTTTC; CDR3aa: CASSLIGTGANVLTF
abundance: once; len: 15; d_gene: TRBD1; v_gene: TRBV13; j_gene: TRBJ2-7; CDR3nt: TGTGCCAGCAGCTTAGGGGGACAGGTTTCCTACGAGCAGTACTTC; CDR3aa: CASSLGGQVSYEQYF
abundance: NA; len: 14; d_gene: NA; v_gene: TRBV9; j_gene: TRBJ1-1; CDR3nt: TGTGCCAGCTCCCCGACTGCGCTGAACACTGAAGCTTTCTTT; CDR3aa: CASSPTALNTEAFF
abundance: NA; len: 16; d_gene: NA; v_gene: TRBV6-6; j_gene: TRBJ1-2; CDR3nt: TGTGCCAGCCGCTCCAGAGGCGGGGAGGATAACTATGGCTACACCTTC; CDR3aa: CASRSRGGEDNYGYTF
abundance: few; len: 12; d_gene: NA; v_gene: TRBV6-6; j_gene: TRBJ2-2; CDR3nt: TGTGCCAGCAGGGCGGGCACCGGGGAGCTGTTTTTT; CDR3aa: CASRAGTGELFF
abundance: NA; len: 12; d_gene: NA; v_gene: TRBV6-5; j_gene: TRBJ2-7; CDR3nt: TGTGCCAGCTGGGGCGATTCGCACGAGCAGTACTTC; CDR3aa: CASWGDSHEQYF